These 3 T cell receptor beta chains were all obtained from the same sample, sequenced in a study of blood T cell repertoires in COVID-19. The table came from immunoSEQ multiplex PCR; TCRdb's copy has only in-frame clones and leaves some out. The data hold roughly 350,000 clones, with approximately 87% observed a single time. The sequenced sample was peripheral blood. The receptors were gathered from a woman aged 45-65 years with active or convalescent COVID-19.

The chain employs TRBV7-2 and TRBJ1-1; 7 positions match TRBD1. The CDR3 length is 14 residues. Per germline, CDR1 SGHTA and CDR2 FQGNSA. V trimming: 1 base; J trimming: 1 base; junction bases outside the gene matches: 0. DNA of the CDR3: TGTGCCAGCAGCTTAGAGGGGGCGAACACTGAAGCTTTCTTT. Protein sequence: CASSLEGANTEAFF. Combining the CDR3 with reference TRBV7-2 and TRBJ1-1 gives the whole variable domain GAGVSQSPSNKVTEKGKDVELRCDPISGHTALYWYRQSLGQGLEFLIYFQGNSAPDKSGLPSDRFSAERTGGSVSTLTIQRTQQEDSAVYLCASSLEGANTEAFFGQGTRLTVV.

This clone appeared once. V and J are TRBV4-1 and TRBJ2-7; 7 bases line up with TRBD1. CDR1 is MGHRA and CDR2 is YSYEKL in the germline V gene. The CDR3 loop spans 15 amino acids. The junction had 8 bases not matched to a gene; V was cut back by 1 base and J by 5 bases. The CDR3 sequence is CASSQAGTDLDEQYF. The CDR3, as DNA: TGCGCCAGCAGCCAAGCCGGGACAGATTTGGACGAGCAGTACTTC.

In nucleotides, the CDR3 is TGTGCCATCAGTGAGTCAAGCGGGAGGGCCATAGGGGGGAAGACCCAGTACTTC. Translation gives CAISESSGRAIGGKTQYF. This sequence joins TRBV10-3 and TRBJ2-5, with 10 bases that match TRBD2. CDR3 length: 18 residues. The ends lost 0 bases at V and 6 bases at J; junction bases unmatched: 13. CDR1 is ENHRY and CDR2 is SYGVKD in the germline V gene.